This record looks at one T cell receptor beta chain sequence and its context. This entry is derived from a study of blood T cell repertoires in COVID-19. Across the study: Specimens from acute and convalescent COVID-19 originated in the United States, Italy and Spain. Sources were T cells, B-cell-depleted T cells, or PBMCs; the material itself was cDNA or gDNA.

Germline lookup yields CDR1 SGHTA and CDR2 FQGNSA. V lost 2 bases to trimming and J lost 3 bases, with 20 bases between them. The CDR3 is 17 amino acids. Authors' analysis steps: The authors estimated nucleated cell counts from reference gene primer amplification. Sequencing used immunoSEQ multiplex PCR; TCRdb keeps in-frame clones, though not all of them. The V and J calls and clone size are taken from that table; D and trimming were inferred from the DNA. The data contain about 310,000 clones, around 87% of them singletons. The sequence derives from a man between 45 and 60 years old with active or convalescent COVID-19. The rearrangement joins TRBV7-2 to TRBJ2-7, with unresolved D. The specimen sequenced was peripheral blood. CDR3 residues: CASSLSSTPRHHYEQYF. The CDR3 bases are TGTGCCAGCAGCTTATCCTCAACCCCCAGACACCACTACGAGCAGTACTTC.